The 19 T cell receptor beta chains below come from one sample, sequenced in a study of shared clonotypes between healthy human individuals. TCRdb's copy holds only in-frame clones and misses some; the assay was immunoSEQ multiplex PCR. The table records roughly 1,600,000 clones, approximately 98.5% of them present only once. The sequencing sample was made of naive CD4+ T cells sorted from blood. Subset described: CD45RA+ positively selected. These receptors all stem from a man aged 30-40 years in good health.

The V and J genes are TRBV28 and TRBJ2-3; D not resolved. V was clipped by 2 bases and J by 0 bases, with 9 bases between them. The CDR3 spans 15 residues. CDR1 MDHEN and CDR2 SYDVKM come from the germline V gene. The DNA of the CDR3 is TGTGCCAGCAGTTTAACCGGTAGTAGCACAGATACGCAGTATTTT. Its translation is CASSLTGSSTDTQYF.

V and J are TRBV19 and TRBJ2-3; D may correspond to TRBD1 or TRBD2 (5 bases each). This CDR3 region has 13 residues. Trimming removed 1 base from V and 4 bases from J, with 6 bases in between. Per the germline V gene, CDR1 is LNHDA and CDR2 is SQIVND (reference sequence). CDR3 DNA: TGTGCCAGTAGTATAGGGGACCCAGATACGCAGTATTTT. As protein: CASSIGDPDTQYF. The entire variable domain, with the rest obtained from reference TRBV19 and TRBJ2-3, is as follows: DGGITQSPKYLFRKEGQNVTLSCEQNLNHDAMYWYRQDPGQGLRLIYYSQIVNDFQKGDIAEGYSVSREKKESFPLTVTSAQKNPTAFYLCASSIGDPDTQYFGPGTRLTVL.

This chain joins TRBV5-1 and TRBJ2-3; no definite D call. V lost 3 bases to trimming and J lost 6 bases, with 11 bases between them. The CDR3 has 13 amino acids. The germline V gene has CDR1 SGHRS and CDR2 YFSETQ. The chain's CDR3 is CASSYQRSDTQYF. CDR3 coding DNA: TGCGCCAGCAGCTACCAGAGGTCGGATACGCAGTATTTT.

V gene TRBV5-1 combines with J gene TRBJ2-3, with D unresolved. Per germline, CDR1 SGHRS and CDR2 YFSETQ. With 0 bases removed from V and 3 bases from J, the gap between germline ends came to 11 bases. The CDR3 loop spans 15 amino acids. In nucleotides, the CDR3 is TGCGCCAGCAGCTTGGATAACTACGATACAGATACGCAGTATTTT. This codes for CASSLDNYDTDTQYF.

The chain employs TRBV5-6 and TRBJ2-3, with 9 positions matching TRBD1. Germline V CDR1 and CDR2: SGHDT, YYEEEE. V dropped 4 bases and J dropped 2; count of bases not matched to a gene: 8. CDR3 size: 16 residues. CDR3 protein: CASSRMTGGATDTQYF. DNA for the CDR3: TGTGCCAGCAGCAGGATGACAGGGGGAGCCACAGATACGCAGTATTTT.

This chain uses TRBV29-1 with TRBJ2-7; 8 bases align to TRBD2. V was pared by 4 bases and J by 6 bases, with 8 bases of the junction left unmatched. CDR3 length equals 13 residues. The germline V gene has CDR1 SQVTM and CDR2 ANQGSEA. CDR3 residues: CSVGAGGSAEQYF. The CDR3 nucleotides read TGCAGCGTTGGTGCGGGAGGATCCGCCGAGCAGTACTTC.

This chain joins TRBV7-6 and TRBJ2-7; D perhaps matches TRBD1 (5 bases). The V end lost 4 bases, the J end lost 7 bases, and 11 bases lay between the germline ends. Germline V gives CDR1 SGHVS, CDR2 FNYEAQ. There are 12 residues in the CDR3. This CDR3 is CASSSQAGEQYF. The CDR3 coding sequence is TGTGCCAGCAGCTCCCAGGCAGGGGAGCAGTACTTC.

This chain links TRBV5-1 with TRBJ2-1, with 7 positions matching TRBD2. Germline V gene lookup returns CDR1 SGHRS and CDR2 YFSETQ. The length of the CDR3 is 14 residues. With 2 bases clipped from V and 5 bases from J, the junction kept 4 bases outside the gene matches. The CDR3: CASSLGRADNEQFF. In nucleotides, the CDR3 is TGCGCCAGCAGCTTAGGGAGGGCCGACAATGAGCAGTTCTTC.

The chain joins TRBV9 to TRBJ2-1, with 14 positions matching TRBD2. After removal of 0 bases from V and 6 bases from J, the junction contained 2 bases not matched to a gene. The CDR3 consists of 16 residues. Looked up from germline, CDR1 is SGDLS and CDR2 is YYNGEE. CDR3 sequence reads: CASSVGLAGGGNEQFF. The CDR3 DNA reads TGTGCCAGCAGCGTAGGACTAGCGGGAGGGGGCAATGAGCAGTTCTTC. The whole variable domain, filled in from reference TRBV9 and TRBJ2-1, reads DSGVTQTPKHLITATGQRVTLRCSPRSGDLSVYWYQQSLDQGLQFLIQYYNGEERAKGNILERFSAQQFPDLHSELNLSSLELGDSALYFCASSVGLAGGGNEQFFGPGTRLTVL.

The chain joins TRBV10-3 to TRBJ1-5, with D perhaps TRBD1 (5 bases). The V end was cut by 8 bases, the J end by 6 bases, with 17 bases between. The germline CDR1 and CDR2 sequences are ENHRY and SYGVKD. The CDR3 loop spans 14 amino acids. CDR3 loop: CAIGEGREGQPQHF. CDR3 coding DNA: TGTGCCATCGGGGAGGGACGGGAGGGTCAGCCCCAGCATTTT.

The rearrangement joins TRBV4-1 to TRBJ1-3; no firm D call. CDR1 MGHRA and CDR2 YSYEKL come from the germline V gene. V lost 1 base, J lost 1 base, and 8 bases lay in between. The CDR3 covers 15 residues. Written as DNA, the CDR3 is TGCGCCAGCAGCCAAGCACTCCTTTCTGGAAACACCATATATTTT. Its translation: CASSQALLSGNTIYF.

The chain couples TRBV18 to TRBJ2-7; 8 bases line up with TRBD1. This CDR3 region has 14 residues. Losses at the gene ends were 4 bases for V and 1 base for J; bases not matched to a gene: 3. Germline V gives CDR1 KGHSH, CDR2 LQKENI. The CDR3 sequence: CASSRQGQSYEQYF. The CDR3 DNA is TGTGCCAGCTCACGACAGGGGCAGTCCTACGAGCAGTACTTC.

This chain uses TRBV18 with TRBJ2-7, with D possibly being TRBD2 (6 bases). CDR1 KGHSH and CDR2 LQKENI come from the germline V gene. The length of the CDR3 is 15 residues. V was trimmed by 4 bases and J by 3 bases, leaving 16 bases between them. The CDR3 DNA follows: TGTGCCAGCTCACGGACCGGAGGGCGAGTCTACGAGCAGTACTTC. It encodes CASSRTGGRVYEQYF.

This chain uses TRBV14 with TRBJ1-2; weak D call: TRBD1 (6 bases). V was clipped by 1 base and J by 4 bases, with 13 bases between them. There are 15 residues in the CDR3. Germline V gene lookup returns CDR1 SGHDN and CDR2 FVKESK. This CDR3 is CASSQVGGIGYGYTF. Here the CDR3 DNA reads TGTGCCAGCAGCCAAGTCGGGGGCATTGGCTATGGCTACACCTTC.

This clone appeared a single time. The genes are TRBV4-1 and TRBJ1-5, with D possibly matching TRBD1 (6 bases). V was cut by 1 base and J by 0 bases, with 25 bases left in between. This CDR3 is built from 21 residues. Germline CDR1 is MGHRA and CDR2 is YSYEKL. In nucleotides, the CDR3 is TGCGCCAGCAGCCAAGTATTTAGTTGGACAGTAGGTAACCTTAGCAATCAGCCCCAGCATTTT. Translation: CASSQVFSWTVGNLSNQPQHF.

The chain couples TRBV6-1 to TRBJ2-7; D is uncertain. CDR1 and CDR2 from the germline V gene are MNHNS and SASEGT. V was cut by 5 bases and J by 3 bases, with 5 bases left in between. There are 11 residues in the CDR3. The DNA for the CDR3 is TGTGCCAGCAGTTCAAACTACGAGCAGTACTTC. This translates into CASSSNYEQYF.

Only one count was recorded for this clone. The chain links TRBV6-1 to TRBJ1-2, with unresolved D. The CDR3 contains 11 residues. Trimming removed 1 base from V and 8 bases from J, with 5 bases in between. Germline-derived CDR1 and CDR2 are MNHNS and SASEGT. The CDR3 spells CASSEVGGYTF. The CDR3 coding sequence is TGTGCCAGCAGTGAAGTAGGGGGCTACACCTTC.

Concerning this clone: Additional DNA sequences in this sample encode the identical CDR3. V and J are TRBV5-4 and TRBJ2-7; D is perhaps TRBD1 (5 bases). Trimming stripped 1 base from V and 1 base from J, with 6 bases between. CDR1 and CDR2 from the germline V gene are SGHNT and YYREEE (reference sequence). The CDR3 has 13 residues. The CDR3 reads CASSLRGSYEQYF. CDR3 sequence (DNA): TGTGCCAGCAGCTTGAGGGGTTCCTACGAGCAGTACTTC.

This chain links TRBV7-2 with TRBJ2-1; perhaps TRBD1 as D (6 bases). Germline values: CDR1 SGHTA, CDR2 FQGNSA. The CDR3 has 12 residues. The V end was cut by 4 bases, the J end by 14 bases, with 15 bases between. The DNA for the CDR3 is TGTGCCAGCAGCTACGCCCGCGCAGGGGAGTTCTTC. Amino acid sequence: CASSYARAGEFF. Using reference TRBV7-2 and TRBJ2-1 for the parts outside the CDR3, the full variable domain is GAGVSQSPSNKVTEKGKDVELRCDPISGHTALYWYRQSLGQGLEFLIYFQGNSAPDKSGLPSDRFSAERTGGSVSTLTIQRTQQEDSAVYLCASSYARAGEFFGPGTRLTVL.